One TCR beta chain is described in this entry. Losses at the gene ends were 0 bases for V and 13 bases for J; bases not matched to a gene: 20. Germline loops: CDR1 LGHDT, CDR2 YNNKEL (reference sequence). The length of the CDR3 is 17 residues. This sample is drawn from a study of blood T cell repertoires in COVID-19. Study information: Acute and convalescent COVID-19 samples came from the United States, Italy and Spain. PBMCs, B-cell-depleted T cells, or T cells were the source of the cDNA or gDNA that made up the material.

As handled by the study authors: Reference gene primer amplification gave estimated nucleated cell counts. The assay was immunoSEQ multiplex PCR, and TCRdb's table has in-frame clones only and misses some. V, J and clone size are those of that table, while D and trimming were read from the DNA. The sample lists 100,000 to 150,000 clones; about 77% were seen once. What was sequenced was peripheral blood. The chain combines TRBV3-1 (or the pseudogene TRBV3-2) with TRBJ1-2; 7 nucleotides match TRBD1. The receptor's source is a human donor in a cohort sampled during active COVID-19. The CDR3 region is CASSQEPPTGTETGTTF. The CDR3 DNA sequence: TGTGCCAGCAGCCAAGAGCCCCCTACAGGGACAGAGACGGGAACCACCTTC.